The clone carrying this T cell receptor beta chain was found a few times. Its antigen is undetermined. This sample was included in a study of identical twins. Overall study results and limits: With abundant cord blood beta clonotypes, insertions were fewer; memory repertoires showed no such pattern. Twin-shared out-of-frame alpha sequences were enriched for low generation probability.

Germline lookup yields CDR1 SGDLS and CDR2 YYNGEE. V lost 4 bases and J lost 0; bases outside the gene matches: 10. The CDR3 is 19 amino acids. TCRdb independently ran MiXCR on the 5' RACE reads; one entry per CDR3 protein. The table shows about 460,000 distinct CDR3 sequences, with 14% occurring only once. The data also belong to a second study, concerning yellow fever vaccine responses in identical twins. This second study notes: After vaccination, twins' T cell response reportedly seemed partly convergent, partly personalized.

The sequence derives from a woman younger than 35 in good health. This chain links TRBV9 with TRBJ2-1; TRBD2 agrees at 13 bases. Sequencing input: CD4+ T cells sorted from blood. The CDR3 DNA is TGTGCCAGCAGCTCAGGTAGCGGGACTAGCGGGGTCTCCTACAATGAGCAGTTCTTC. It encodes CASSSGSGTSGVSYNEQFF.